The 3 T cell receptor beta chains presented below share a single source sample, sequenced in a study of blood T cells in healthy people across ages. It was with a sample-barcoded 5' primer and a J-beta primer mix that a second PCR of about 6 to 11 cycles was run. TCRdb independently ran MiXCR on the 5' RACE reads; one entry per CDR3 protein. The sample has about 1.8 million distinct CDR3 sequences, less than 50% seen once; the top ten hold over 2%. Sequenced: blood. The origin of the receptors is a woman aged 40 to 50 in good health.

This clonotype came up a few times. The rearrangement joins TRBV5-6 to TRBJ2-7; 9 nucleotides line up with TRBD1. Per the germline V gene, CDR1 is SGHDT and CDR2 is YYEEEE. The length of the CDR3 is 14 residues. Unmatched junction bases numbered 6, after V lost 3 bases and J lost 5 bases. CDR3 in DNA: TGTGCCAGCAGCTCCCGGACAGGGGAGAACGAGCAGTACTTC. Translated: CASSSRTGENEQYF.

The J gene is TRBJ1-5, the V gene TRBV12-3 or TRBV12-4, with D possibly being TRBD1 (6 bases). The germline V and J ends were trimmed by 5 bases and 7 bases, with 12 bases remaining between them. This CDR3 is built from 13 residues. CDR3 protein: CASSPRGTQPQHF. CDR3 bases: TGTGCCAGCAGTCCTAGGGGGACCCAGCCCCAGCATTTT.

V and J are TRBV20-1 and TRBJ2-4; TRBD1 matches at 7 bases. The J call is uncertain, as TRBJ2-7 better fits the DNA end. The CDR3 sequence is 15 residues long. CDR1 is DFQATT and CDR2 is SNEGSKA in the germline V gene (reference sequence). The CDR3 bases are TGCAGTGCTACGACAGGGCCCCGACCCCGCTCCGAGCAGTACTTC. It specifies CSATTGPRPRSEQYF.